These T cell receptor beta chains were read from a single sample in a study of OX40 agonist ivuxolimab in advanced cancers. The table came from immunoSEQ multiplex PCR; TCRdb's copy has only in-frame clones and leaves some out. The sample carries roughly 75,000 clones, around 83% recorded once. The starting material was CD4+ or CD8+ T cells sorted from blood, obtained in a trial of the OX40 agonist ivuxolimab. Receptors originate from an adult with an advanced solid tumor such as melanoma, head and neck, liver or kidney cancer. Both conserved end residues are part of each CDR3. Fields, in order: clone size, V gene, J gene, D gene, CDR3 protein, CDR3 DNA. D genes are given only for firm matches. The size field is filled for only some rows; it gives once, few, many or a size class.

>-|TRBV19|TRBJ1-3|TRBD1
CASSGDRSSGNTIYF
TGTGCCAGTAGTGGGGACAGGAGCTCTGGAAACACCATATATTTT
>-|TRBV27|TRBJ2-1|TRBD2
CASSLWPTLGLAGGPGNEQFF
TGTGCCAGCAGTTTATGGCCCACCCTTGGACTAGCGGGAGGGCCCGGAAATGAGCAGTTCTTC
>-|TRBV30|TRBJ1-6|TRBD1
CAWMGQGDSPLHF
TGTGCCTGGATGGGACAGGGAGATTCACCCCTCCACTTT
>-|TRBV5-1|TRBJ2-7|TRBD1
CASAEQGLSYEQYF
TGCGCCAGCGCCGAACAGGGGTTATCCTACGAGCAGTACTTC
>-|TRBV19|TRBJ1-2|TRBD1
CASSISPGQGDYGYTF
TGTGCCAGTAGTATATCGCCGGGACAGGGTGACTATGGCTACACCTTC
>few|TRBV5-6|TRBJ1-3|-
CASSYPERTSGNTIYF
TGTGCCAGCAGCTACCCGGAAAGGACTTCTGGAAACACCATATATTTT
>few|TRBV6-6|TRBJ2-7|TRBD1
CASSPLDRGKQYF
TGTGCCAGCAGTCCCCTAGACAGGGGAAAGCAGTACTTC
>-|TRBV6-1|TRBJ1-1|-
CASHVTWNTEAFF
TGTGCCAGCCATGTTACGTGGAACACTGAAGCTTTCTTT
>-|TRBV19|TRBJ1-2|-
CASREKGRDGYTF
TGTGCCAGTAGGGAAAAGGGGAGGGATGGCTACACCTTC
>-|TRBV5-4|TRBJ2-2|-
CASSRTATGELFF
TGTGCCAGCAGCCGTACTGCCACCGGGGAGCTGTTTTTT
>once|TRBV7-2|TRBJ2-3|TRBD1
CASSYPGTGRTDTQYF
TGTGCCAGCAGTTATCCCGGGACAGGGCGCACAGATACGCAGTATTTT
>-|TRBV5-1|TRBJ1-5|-
CASSPTGGNQPQHF
TGCGCCAGCAGCCCGACTGGAGGCAATCAGCCCCAGCATTTT
>once|TRBV12-5|TRBJ2-5|TRBD2
CASGFGLAGGRETQYF
TGTGCTAGTGGTTTCGGACTAGCGGGAGGCAGGGAGACCCAGTACTTC
>-|TRBV6-1|TRBJ2-3|TRBD1
CASSERDRGTDTQYF
TGTGCCAGCAGTGAAAGGGACAGGGGTACAGATACGCAGTATTTT
>-|TRBV6-6|TRBJ2-7|-
CASSPSYEQYF
TGTGCCAGCAGCCCCTCCTACGAGCAGTACTTC
>-|TRBV5-7|TRBJ1-6|-
CASSFRDWAYNSPLHF
TGTGCCAGCAGCTTTCGGGATTGGGCCTATAATTCACCCCTCCACTTT
>-|TRBV6-1|TRBJ1-2|TRBD1
CASRDRGTANYGYTF
TGTGCCAGCAGAGACAGGGGAACGGCTAACTATGGCTACACCTTC
>-|TRBV28|TRBJ1-3|-
CASSLGVLPGNTIYF
TGTGCCAGCAGTTTGGGGGTCCTCCCTGGAAACACCATATATTTT
>few|TRBV11-2|TRBJ1-1|-
CASSLVAEAFF
TGTGCCAGCAGCTTAGTGGCTGAAGCTTTCTTT
>once|TRBV6-1|TRBJ2-7|TRBD2
CASSEVTSGRSEQYF
TGTGCCAGCAGTGAAGTTACTAGCGGGAGATCCGAGCAGTACTTC
>-|TRBV19|TRBJ2-5|-
CGGQTQYF
TGTGGGGGGCAAACCCAGTACTTC
>-|TRBV6-5|TRBJ2-5|-
CASSRRVQETQYF
TGTGCCAGCAGCCGCCGGGTGCAAGAGACCCAGTACTTC
>-|TRBV2|TRBJ2-1|-
CASSPDNEQFF
TGTGCCAGCAGCCCAGACAATGAGCAGTTCTTC
>-|TRBV6-6|TRBJ1-5|-
CASSPLGQSQPQHF
TGTGCCAGCAGCCCCTTGGGCCAGTCTCAGCCCCAGCATTTT
>-|TRBV6-1|TRBJ2-7|TRBD2
CASSEPVAVPGLGSYEQYF
TGTGCCAGCAGTGAACCGGTCGCCGTGCCGGGACTAGGGTCCTACGAGCAGTACTTC
>-|TRBV6-4|TRBJ2-1|TRBD1
CASSEQGYEQFF
TGTGCCAGCAGTGAACAGGGGTATGAGCAGTTCTTC
>-|TRBV30|TRBJ2-1|TRBD2
CAWSVLRSGSGNNEQFF
TGTGCCTGGAGTGTACTCAGGAGCGGGAGCGGGAACAATGAGCAGTTCTTC
>-|TRBV19|TRBJ1-2|-
CASSPRDGGYTF
TGTGCCAGTAGTCCCAGGGACGGGGGCTACACCTTC
>-|TRBV5-8|TRBJ2-1|-
CASSQGSSYNEQFF
TGTGCCAGCAGCCAGGGTAGCTCCTACAATGAGCAGTTCTTC
>once|TRBV7-2|TRBJ2-6|-
CASSPQGGIVSGANVLTF
TGTGCCAGCTCACCCCAGGGGGGGATAGTATCTGGGGCCAACGTCCTGACTTTC
>-|TRBV2|TRBJ2-6|-
CASLLENLGANVLTF
TGTGCCAGCCTGCTTGAGAACCTTGGGGCCAACGTCCTGACTTTC
>-|TRBV6-5|TRBJ2-1|-
CASSYNRRTDNEQFF
TGTGCCAGCAGTTACAACAGACGTACCGACAATGAGCAGTTCTTC